The T cell receptor beta chain under discussion was sequenced for a study of T cells after yellow fever vaccination. This CDR3 is built from 17 residues. Germline CDR1 reads DFQATT; CDR2 reads SNEGSKA (reference sequence). V trimming: 2 bases; J trimming: 2 bases; junction bases outside the gene matches: 8. There are a few counts of this clonotype. The antigen is undetermined. A universal primer site and UMIs were added as TCR cDNA was made by 5'RACE template switching. Each CDR3 protein is one row after TCRdb ran MiXCR on the 5' RACE reads. The sample has 450,000 to 550,000 distinct CDR3 sequences, 21% seen once. Findings and caveats of the study: Abundant contaminating clonotypes from the bulk population could appear in FACS-sorted repertoires. When the response was secondary, it was weaker but reached its peak faster, day 5 versus 15. A limited proportion of clonotypes was detected within both the CD4 and CD8 compartments.

The TCR was taken from a man younger than 35 who received the YFV17D yellow fever vaccine. The source was PBMCs, collected 20 to 25 days after the first yellow fever vaccination. The J gene is TRBJ2-1, the V gene TRBV20-1, with 11 bases lining up with TRBD2. This CDR3 is CSARPRLAGSAYNEQFF. DNA for the CDR3: TGCAGTGCTAGACCCCGACTAGCGGGGTCGGCCTACAATGAGCAGTTCTTC.